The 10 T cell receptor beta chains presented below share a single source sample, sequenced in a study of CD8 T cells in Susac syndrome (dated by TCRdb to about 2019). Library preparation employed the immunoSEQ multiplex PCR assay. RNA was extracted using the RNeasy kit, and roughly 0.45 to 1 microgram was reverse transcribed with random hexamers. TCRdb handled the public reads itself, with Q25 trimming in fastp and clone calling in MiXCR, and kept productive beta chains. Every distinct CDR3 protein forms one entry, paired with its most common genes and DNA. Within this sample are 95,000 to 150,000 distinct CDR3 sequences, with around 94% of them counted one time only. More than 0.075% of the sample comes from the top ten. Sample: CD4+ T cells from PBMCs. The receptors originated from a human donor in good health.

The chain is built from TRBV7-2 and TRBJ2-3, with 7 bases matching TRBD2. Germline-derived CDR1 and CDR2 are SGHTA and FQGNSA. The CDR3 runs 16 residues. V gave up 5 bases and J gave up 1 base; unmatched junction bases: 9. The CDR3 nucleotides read TGTGCCAGCAGCGTAGGAGCGGGATCAGGCACAGATACGCAGTATTTT. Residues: CASSVGAGSGTDTQYF.

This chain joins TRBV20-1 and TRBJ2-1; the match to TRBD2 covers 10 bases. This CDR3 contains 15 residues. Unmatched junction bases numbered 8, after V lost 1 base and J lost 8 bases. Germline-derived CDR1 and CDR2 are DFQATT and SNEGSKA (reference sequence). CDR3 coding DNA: TGCAGTGCTAGAGGTGGAGCGGGAGGGCAGGATGAGCAGTTCTTC. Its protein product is CSARGGAGGQDEQFF.

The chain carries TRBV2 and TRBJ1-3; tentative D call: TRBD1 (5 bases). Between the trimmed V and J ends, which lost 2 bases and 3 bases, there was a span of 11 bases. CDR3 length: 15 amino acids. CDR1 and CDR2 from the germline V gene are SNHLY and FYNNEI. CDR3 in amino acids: CASSERRGDGNTIYF. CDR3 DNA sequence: TGTGCCAGCAGTGAAAGGCGGGGGGATGGAAACACCATATATTTT.

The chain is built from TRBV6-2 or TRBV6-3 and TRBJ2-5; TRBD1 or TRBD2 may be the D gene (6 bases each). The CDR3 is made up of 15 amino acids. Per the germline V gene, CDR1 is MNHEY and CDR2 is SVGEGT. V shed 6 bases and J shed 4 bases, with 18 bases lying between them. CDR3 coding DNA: TGTGCCAGCAGGCCCCACGGGGGCTATCCAGAGACCCAGTACTTC. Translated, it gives CASRPHGGYPETQYF.

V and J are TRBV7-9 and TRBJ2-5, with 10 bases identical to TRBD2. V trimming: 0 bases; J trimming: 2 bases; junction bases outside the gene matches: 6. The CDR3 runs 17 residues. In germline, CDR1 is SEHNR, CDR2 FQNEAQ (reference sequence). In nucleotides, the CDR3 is TGTGCCAGCAGCTTAGCCCTTAGCGGGGGGAATCAAGAGACCCAGTACTTC. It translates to CASSLALSGGNQETQYF.

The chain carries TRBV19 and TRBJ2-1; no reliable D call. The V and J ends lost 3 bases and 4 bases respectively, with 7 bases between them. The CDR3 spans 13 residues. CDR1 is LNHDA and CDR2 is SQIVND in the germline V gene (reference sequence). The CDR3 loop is CASSMGTYNEQFF. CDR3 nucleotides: TGTGCCAGTAGTATGGGCACTTACAATGAGCAGTTCTTC.

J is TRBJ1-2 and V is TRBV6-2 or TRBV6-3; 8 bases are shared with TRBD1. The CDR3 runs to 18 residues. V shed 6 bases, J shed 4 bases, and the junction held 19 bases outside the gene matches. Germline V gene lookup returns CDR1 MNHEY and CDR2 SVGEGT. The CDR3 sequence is CASRTRLGQGTPLYGYTF. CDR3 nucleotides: TGTGCCAGCAGGACCAGGCTCGGACAGGGTACCCCCCTCTATGGCTACACCTTC.

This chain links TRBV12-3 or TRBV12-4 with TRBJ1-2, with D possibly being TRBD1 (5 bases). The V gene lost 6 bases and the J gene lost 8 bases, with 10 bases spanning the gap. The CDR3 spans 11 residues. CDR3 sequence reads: CASSQTVGYTF. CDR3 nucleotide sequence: TGTGCCAGCAGCCAGACAGTAGGCTACACCTTC.

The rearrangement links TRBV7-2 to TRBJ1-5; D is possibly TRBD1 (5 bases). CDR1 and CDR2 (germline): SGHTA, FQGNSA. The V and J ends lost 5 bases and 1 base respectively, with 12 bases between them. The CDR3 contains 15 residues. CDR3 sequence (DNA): TGTGCCAGCAGCCCGGAGGGGCGAAGCAATCAGCCCCAGCATTTT. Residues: CASSPEGRSNQPQHF.

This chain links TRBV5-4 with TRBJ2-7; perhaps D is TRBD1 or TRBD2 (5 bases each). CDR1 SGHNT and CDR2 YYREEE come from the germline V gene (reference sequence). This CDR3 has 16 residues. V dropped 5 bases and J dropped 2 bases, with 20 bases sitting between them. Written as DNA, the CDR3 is TGTGCCAGCAGTTCGTTCGGGACCCGGGATCCCTACGAGCAGTACTTC. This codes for CASSSFGTRDPYEQYF.